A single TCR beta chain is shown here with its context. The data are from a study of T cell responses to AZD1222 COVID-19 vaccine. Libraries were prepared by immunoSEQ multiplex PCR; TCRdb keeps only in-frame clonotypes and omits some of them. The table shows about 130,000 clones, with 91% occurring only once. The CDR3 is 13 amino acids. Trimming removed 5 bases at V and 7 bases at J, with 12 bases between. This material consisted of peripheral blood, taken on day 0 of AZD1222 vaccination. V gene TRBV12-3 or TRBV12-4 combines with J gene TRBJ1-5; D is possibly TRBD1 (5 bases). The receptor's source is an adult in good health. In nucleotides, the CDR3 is TGTGCCAGCAGTGAACAGGTGGAGCAGCCCCAGCATTTT. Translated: CASSEQVEQPQHF.